These T cell receptor beta chains were read from a single sample in a study of T cells in Graves' hyperthyroidism and ophthalmopathy. TCRdb reprocessed the multiplex PCR reads with MiXCR, giving one entry per CDR3 protein. The profile shows a few hundred thousand distinct CDR3 sequences, roughly 16% of them singletons. The sequenced material came from blood. The receptor set was obtained from a woman between 40 and 50 years old with Graves' ophthalmopathy. Each CDR3 is given with its conserved first and last residue. Each record gives: CDR3 protein, CDR3 DNA, clone size, J gene, D gene, V gene. The D gene is left open where the match is weak. Some rows mark clone size as missing; the rest say once, few, many or name a class of expanded clone.

CDR3: CASRAPGLAGLTDTQYF
DNA: TGTGCCAGCAGAGCCCCGGGACTAGCGGGGTTGACAGATACGCAGTATTTT
size: many
J: TRBJ2-3
D: TRBD2
V: TRBV7-2

CDR3: CASSPKPPPYRGLYEQYF
DNA: TGTGCCAGCAGTCCTAAACCCCCCCCTTACAGGGGGCTTTACGAGCAGTACTTC
size: NA
J: TRBJ2-7
D: TRBD1
V: TRBV27

CDR3: CASSPMETGDTNQPQHF
DNA: TGTGCCAGCTCACCCATGGAGACAGGGGATACCAATCAGCCCCAGCATTTT
size: many
J: TRBJ1-5
D: TRBD1
V: TRBV18

CDR3: CASSTLTSGGAYEQFF
DNA: TGTGCCAGCAGCACGCTAACTAGCGGGGGGGCATATGAGCAGTTCTTC
size: many
J: TRBJ2-1
D: TRBD2
V: TRBV3-1

CDR3: CAIQGDHNQPQHF
DNA: TGTGCCATTCAGGGGGACCATAATCAACCCCAGCATTTT
size: NA
J: TRBJ1-5
D: TRBD1
V: TRBV10-3

CDR3: CAWSYGGENQPQHF
DNA: TGTGCCTGGAGTTACGGGGGGGAGAATCAGCCCCAGCATTTT
size: many
J: TRBJ1-5
D: NA
V: TRBV30

CDR3: CSGYRDSNEQFF
DNA: TGCAGCGGGTACCGGGACAGCAATGAGCAGTTCTTC
size: few
J: TRBJ2-1
D: TRBD1
V: TRBV29-1

CDR3: CASSRTVIGSEQFF
DNA: TGTGCCAGTAGTAGGACAGTGATTGGAAGTGAGCAGTTCTTC
size: NA
J: TRBJ2-1
D: NA
V: TRBV19

CDR3: CASSLGYNQPQHF
DNA: TGTGCCAGCAGCTTAGGGTACAATCAGCCCCAGCATTTT
size: many
J: TRBJ1-5
D: NA
V: TRBV7-3

CDR3: CASRNLAGRYNEQFF
DNA: TGTGCCAGCAGAAACCTAGCGGGACGGTACAATGAGCAGTTCTTC
size: few
J: TRBJ2-1
D: TRBD2
V: TRBV28

CDR3: CAISRQRGSAEAFF
DNA: TGTGCCATTAGTCGACAGAGGGGGAGCGCTGAAGCTTTCTTT
size: NA
J: TRBJ1-1
D: NA
V: TRBV5-1

CDR3: CASGIGHGTSPYEQYF
DNA: TGTGCCAGCGGAATCGGCCACGGGACATCACCCTACGAGCAGTACTTC
size: many
J: TRBJ2-7
D: NA
V: TRBV6-1

CDR3: CAVTPASPSLGGKLFF
DNA: TGTGCCGTGACCCCGGCGTCCCCAAGTTTAGGTGGAAAACTGTTTTTT
size: few
J: TRBJ1-4
D: NA
V: TRBV9

CDR3: CASSSTGIGQFF
DNA: TGTGCCAGCAGTTCTACAGGGATAGGGCAGTTCTTC
size: few
J: TRBJ2-1
D: NA
V: TRBV27

CDR3: CASSSGPLDSPLHF
DNA: TGCGCCAGCAGCTCGGGCCCCTTGGATTCACCCCTCCACTTT
size: NA
J: TRBJ1-6
D: NA
V: TRBV5-1

CDR3: CASSYTRTSVDTQYF
DNA: TGTGCCAGCAGTTACACACGGACTAGCGTAGATACGCAGTATTTT
size: many
J: TRBJ2-3
D: TRBD2
V: TRBV6-6

CDR3: CASSLNGWGHSPLHF
DNA: TGTGCCAGCAGCTTGAACGGCTGGGGACATTCACCCCTCCACTTT
size: many
J: TRBJ1-6
D: NA
V: TRBV11-2

CDR3: CASSLNIGIEAFF
DNA: TGCGCCAGCAGCTTGAACATCGGGATTGAGGCTTTCTTT
size: many
J: TRBJ1-1
D: NA
V: TRBV5-1

CDR3: CASSRSPYGQYF
DNA: TGTGCCAGCAGCCGAAGTCCTTATGGCCAGTACTTC
size: few
J: TRBJ2-5
D: NA
V: TRBV3-1

CDR3: CASRKRAVVGTDTQYF
DNA: TGTGCCAGCAGGAAACGGGCGGTCGTAGGCACAGATACGCAGTATTTT
size: few
J: TRBJ2-3
D: NA
V: TRBV12-3/TRBV12-4

CDR3: CASSGTSGATQYF
DNA: TGTGCCAGCAGTGGGACTAGCGGCGCAACCCAGTACTTC
size: few
J: TRBJ2-5
D: TRBD2
V: TRBV9

CDR3: CASRGSLGGVNTEAFF
DNA: TGTGCCAGCAGAGGGAGTCTTGGTGGGGTGAACACTGAAGCTTTCTTT
size: few
J: TRBJ1-1
D: NA
V: TRBV28

CDR3: CASSSSTGKGNYGYTF
DNA: TGTGCCAGCAGTTCTTCCACAGGGAAAGGAAACTATGGCTACACCTTC
size: many
J: TRBJ1-2
D: NA
V: TRBV27

CDR3: CASSFSALLGETQYF
DNA: TGTGCCAGCAGCTTCTCCGCCTTGTTGGGCGAGACCCAGTACTTC
size: few
J: TRBJ2-5
D: NA
V: TRBV11-2

CDR3: CASRGYRAGNTIYF
DNA: TGTGCCAGCAGGGGGTATAGGGCTGGAAACACCATATATTTT
size: NA
J: TRBJ1-3
D: NA
V: TRBV2

CDR3: CASSPYRGHWEQYF
DNA: TGTGCCAGCAGTCCATACAGGGGGCACTGGGAGCAGTACTTC
size: few
J: TRBJ2-7
D: TRBD1
V: TRBV27

CDR3: CASSQDLLHYEQFF
DNA: TGTGCCAGCAGCCAAGATCTCCTACACTACGAGCAGTTCTTC
size: NA
J: TRBJ2-1
D: NA
V: TRBV4-2

CDR3: CASSEAGSGSFYEQFF
DNA: TGTGCCAGCAGTGAAGCTGGTAGCGGGAGTTTCTATGAGCAGTTCTTC
size: few
J: TRBJ2-1
D: TRBD2
V: TRBV2

CDR3: CASRKRDPTYNEQFF
DNA: TGTGCCAGCAGAAAGCGGGACCCGACCTACAATGAGCAGTTCTTC
size: NA
J: TRBJ2-1
D: TRBD2
V: TRBV28

CDR3: CSGQGQGIPEAFF
DNA: TGCAGCGGCCAGGGACAGGGCATCCCTGAAGCTTTCTTT
size: NA
J: TRBJ1-1
D: TRBD1
V: TRBV29-1

CDR3: CASSLVVNSNQPQHF
DNA: TGTGCCAGCAGCTTAGTCGTAAATAGCAATCAGCCCCAGCATTTT
size: many
J: TRBJ1-5
D: NA
V: TRBV7-2

CDR3: CASTQGNTDTQYF
DNA: TGTGCCAGCACCCAGGGGAACACAGATACGCAGTATTTT
size: few
J: TRBJ2-3
D: NA
V: TRBV7-9

CDR3: CASSLGAGNSPLHF
DNA: TGTGCCAGCAGCCTGGGGGCTGGAAATTCACCCCTCCACTTT
size: many
J: TRBJ1-6
D: NA
V: TRBV3-1

CDR3: CASSARGRLDEKLFF
DNA: TGCGCCAGCAGCGCCCGGGGGCGCCTGGATGAAAAACTGTTTTTT
size: few
J: TRBJ1-4
D: NA
V: TRBV5-1

CDR3: CASSLKGAPYNEQYF
DNA: TGTGCCAGCAGCTTGAAAGGGGCACCCTACAATGAGCAGTACTTC
size: few
J: TRBJ2-7
D: NA
V: TRBV5-4

CDR3: CASSYYGPGEQYF
DNA: TGTGCCAGCAGTTACTACGGCCCTGGCGAGCAGTACTTC
size: NA
J: TRBJ2-7
D: NA
V: TRBV6-2/TRBV6-3

CDR3: CSVGQGNSPLHF
DNA: TGCAGTGTTGGACAGGGGAATTCACCCCTCCACTTT
size: NA
J: TRBJ1-6
D: TRBD1
V: TRBV20-1

CDR3: CASHAVRGSTDTQYF
DNA: TGTGCCAGCCATGCAGTGCGGGGGAGCACAGATACGCAGTATTTT
size: many
J: TRBJ2-3
D: TRBD2
V: TRBV6-1

CDR3: CASSSLTGGSPLHF
DNA: TGTGCCAGCAGCTCCTTGACAGGGGGTTCACCCCTCCACTTT
size: many
J: TRBJ1-6
D: TRBD1
V: TRBV7-9

CDR3: CAWSRGTLRYEQYF
DNA: TGTGCCTGGAGCCGGGGGACATTGCGGTACGAGCAGTACTTC
size: many
J: TRBJ2-7
D: NA
V: TRBV30

CDR3: CASSLSPNNNEQFF
DNA: TGTGCCAGCAGCCTTTCCCCTAATAACAATGAGCAGTTCTTC
size: many
J: TRBJ2-1
D: NA
V: TRBV12-3/TRBV12-4

CDR3: CASSGVRTQYF
DNA: TGTGCCAGCAGCGGAGTCCGGACGCAGTATTTT
size: many
J: TRBJ2-3
D: NA
V: TRBV3-1

CDR3: CASSTTGSVEQFF
DNA: TGTGCCAGCAGTACGACAGGGTCGGTTGAGCAGTTCTTC
size: many
J: TRBJ2-1
D: TRBD1
V: TRBV2

CDR3: CAWSGQLNSPLHF
DNA: TGTGCCTGGAGTGGACAGCTTAATTCACCCCTCCACTTT
size: NA
J: TRBJ1-6
D: NA
V: TRBV30

CDR3: CASSRGTGNEKLFF
DNA: TGTGCCAGCAGCAGGGGAACGGGTAATGAAAAACTGTTTTTT
size: NA
J: TRBJ1-4
D: NA
V: TRBV3-1